This TCR beta chain was retrieved from a study of T-cell reconstitution after alpha-beta-depleted transplantation in children. Notes on the study in general: Surviving recipient cells, namely T cells and thymic progenitors, were the source of high day-60 TCRbeta diversity in some patients. Reportedly, alpha-beta T cells present about two months post-transplant originated from several hundred expanded clones of graft origin. T cells produced anew were the main source of T-cell counts and diversity one year after transplant.

There are many counts of this clonotype. Its antigen is as yet unknown. For TCRbeta, the library was prepared with unique molecular identifiers. Via MiXCR, TCRdb re-called the PCR reads, giving one row per CDR3 protein. The sample comprises 250,000 to 400,000 distinct CDR3 sequences, roughly 21% of which are singletons, and approximately 11% rests with the top ten. V gave up 2 bases and J gave up 7 bases, with 8 bases separating them. The CDR3 spans 12 residues. Germline loops: CDR1 MNHEY, CDR2 SVGAGI. The receptor's source is a male patient aged 10 to 17 who had a stem cell transplant for acute lymphoblastic leukemia, so the T cells may come from the graft donor. Sequences were derived from PBMCs, mostly from graft donor cells, sampled 180 days after TCRalphabeta/CD19-depleted stem cell transplant. The V call is TRBV6-5, the J call TRBJ1-1, with D unresolved. DNA for the CDR3: TGTGCCAGCAGTTACGCCAGTAGTGAAGCTTTCTTT. Its translation: CASSYASSEAFF.